These 21 T cell receptor beta chains share one sample of origin, sequenced in a study of spatial heterogeneity in lung cancer. TCRdb fed the 5' RACE reads into MiXCR, producing one record per CDR3 protein. The sample has about 70,000 distinct CDR3 sequences, 8% to 9.5% seen once. This sample's time point: blood at routine non-recurrence follow-up after resection. Sequenced material: PBMCs, taken at follow-up. These TCRs come from a female donor with early-stage non-small cell lung cancer.

This clonotype was recorded many times. The chain joins TRBV28 to TRBJ2-4; 13 bases align to TRBD2. This CDR3 is built from 18 residues. The V gene's germline CDR1 is MDHEN and CDR2 SYDVKM. V dropped 3 bases and J dropped 6; count of bases not matched to a gene: 11. CDR3 nucleotides: TGTGCCAGCAGTTTCTCGAGGACTAGCGGGAGACCGAGAAACATTCAGTACTTC. Translation gives CASSFSRTSGRPRNIQYF. The variable domain in full, completed from reference TRBV28 and TRBJ2-4, reads DVKVTQSSRYLVKRTGEKVFLECVQDMDHENMFWYRQDPGLGLRLIYFSYDVKMKEKGDIPEGYSVSREKKERFSLILESASTNQTSMYLCASSFSRTSGRPRNIQYFGAGTRLSVL.

This clonotype occurred many times. The CDR3, as DNA: TGCGCCAGCAGCTTAAAGACTAGCGGCACAGATACGCAGTATTTT. Residues: CASSLKTSGTDTQYF. The rearrangement joins TRBV5-1 to TRBJ2-3, with 8 nucleotides matching TRBD2. Germline-derived CDR1 and CDR2 are SGHRS and YFSETQ. Trimming cost V 2 bases and J 1 base; bases outside gene matches: 3. CDR3 length: 15 residues. Full variable domain (outside the CDR3, taken from reference TRBV5-1 and TRBJ2-3): KAGVTQTPRYLIKTRGQQVTLSCSPISGHRSVSWYQQTPGQGLQFLFEYFSETQRNKGNFPGRFSGRQFSNSRSEMNVSTLELGDSALYLCASSLKTSGTDTQYFGPGTRLTVL.

There are a few counts of this clonotype. The chain couples TRBV20-1 to TRBJ2-5; no firm D call. Germline V CDR1 and CDR2: DFQATT, SNEGSKA (reference sequence). The length of the CDR3 is 11 residues. V was pared by 4 bases and J by 5 bases, with 8 bases between. The chain's CDR3 is CSAMPRETQYF. CDR3 sequence (DNA): TGCAGTGCTATGCCGAGGGAGACCCAGTACTTC.

This clonotype was seen a handful of times. The V call is TRBV7-9, the J call TRBJ2-7, with TRBD2 matching 9 bases. Germline V CDR1 and CDR2: SEHNR, FQNEAQ (reference sequence). CDR3 length equals 14 residues. With V trimmed by 4 bases and J by 2 bases, 3 bases remained unmatched. CDR3: CASSSGTSTYEQYF. CDR3 sequence (DNA): TGTGCCAGCAGCTCCGGGACTAGCACCTACGAGCAGTACTTC.

This clonotype was recorded at least ten times. V usage is TRBV6-5 and J usage is TRBJ2-7; TRBD2 is a possible D gene (6 bases). The CDR3 consists of 13 residues. Germline values: CDR1 MNHEY, CDR2 SVGAGI. V shed 2 bases and J shed 3 bases, with 8 bases lying between them. The CDR3 sequence: CASSYPGGYEQYF. CDR3 bases: TGTGCCAGCAGTTACCCCGGGGGCTACGAGCAGTACTTC.

The table lists this clonotype with many counts. This chain uses TRBV18 with TRBJ2-6, with D unresolved. In germline, CDR1 is KGHSH, CDR2 LQKENI. This CDR3 has 12 residues. The V gene lost 0 bases and the J gene lost 6 bases, with 0 bases spanning the gap. The CDR3, as DNA: TGTGCCAGCTCACCACCGGCCAACGTCCTGACTTTC. Translation gives CASSPPANVLTF.

This clonotype has ten or more counts. J is TRBJ1-4 and V is TRBV30; D unresolved. Per germline, CDR1 GTSNPN and CDR2 SVGIG (reference sequence). This CDR3 has 13 residues. Trimming pared 2 bases from V and 5 bases from J, leaving 9 bases between. The CDR3 region is CAWSRTENEKLFF. The CDR3 DNA sequence: TGTGCCTGGAGTCGGACCGAAAATGAAAAACTGTTTTTT.

This clonotype was observed at least ten times. This chain joins TRBV25-1 and TRBJ1-6; tentatively, D is TRBD1 (5 bases). The CDR3 length is 14 residues. The ends were cut back, 3 bases at V and 8 bases at J, with 11 bases in the middle. Germline CDR1 reads MGHDK; CDR2 reads SYGVNS. The CDR3 region has the DNA TGTGCCAGCAGTGACAGGGTCAGCGATTCACCCCTCCACTTT. Protein: CASSDRVSDSPLHF. The full variable domain, with the rest looked up from reference TRBV25-1 and TRBJ1-6, is EADIYQTPRYLVIGTGKKITLECSQTMGHDKMYWYQQDPGMELHLIHYSYGVNSTEKGDLSSESTVSRIRTEHFPLTLESARPSHTSQYLCASSDRVSDSPLHFGNGTRLTVT.

This clonotype has a count of ten or more. CDR3 region: CATSRLNEQFF. CDR3 in DNA: TGTGCCACCAGCAGATTAAATGAGCAGTTCTTC. The chain has TRBV15 and TRBJ2-1; D unclear. The CDR3 consists of 11 residues. The germline V gene encodes CDR1 LNHNV and CDR2 YYDKDF (reference sequence). V lost 2 bases to trimming and J lost 7 bases, with 3 bases between them.

This clonotype was seen at least ten times. V and J are TRBV7-8 and TRBJ2-1; 7 bases align to TRBD2. The CDR3 extends over 15 amino acids. Losses at the gene ends were 0 bases for V and 7 bases for J; bases not matched to a gene: 6. Germline CDR1 is SGHVS and CDR2 is FQNEAQ. The CDR3 sequence is CASSLAEVGGNEQFF. The CDR3, as DNA: TGTGCCAGCAGCTTAGCGGAGGTGGGGGGGAATGAGCAGTTCTTC.

A few counts support this clonotype. The CDR3 DNA is TGTGCCACCAGCAAAGGCAGCTCCTACGAGCAGTACTTC. The encoded protein is CATSKGSSYEQYF. The chain has TRBV15 and TRBJ2-7; D gene unclear. Trimming pared 4 bases from V and 0 bases from J, leaving 7 bases between. The CDR3 covers 13 residues. Germline V gives CDR1 LNHNV, CDR2 YYDKDF (reference sequence).

This clonotype has only a few counts. This CDR3 reads CASSESGGNIQYF. The CDR3 coding sequence is TGCGCCAGCAGTGAGAGTGGAGGGAACATTCAGTACTTC. The chain couples TRBV10-1 to TRBJ2-4; D is perhaps TRBD2 (6 bases). Trimming left V 2 bases short and J 7 bases short, with 9 bases between. CDR1 is WNHNN, CDR2 SYGVQD, per germline (reference sequence). CDR3 length: 13 amino acids.

This clonotype showed up many times. The chain couples TRBV5-1 to TRBJ2-1; 9 bases are shared with TRBD2. This CDR3 spans 15 amino acids. J gave up 5 bases and V 1 base, and 4 bases lay outside the gene matches. Germline V CDR1 and CDR2: SGHRS, YFSETQ. The CDR3 protein is CASSLRASGDNEQFF. The DNA for the CDR3 is TGCGCCAGCAGCTTGAGGGCTAGCGGGGACAATGAGCAGTTCTTC.

This clonotype was seen at least ten times. The chain uses TRBV5-1 and TRBJ2-3; the match to TRBD1 covers 7 bases. Trimming cost V 2 bases and J 1 base; bases outside gene matches: 1. Germline V gene data show CDR1 as SGHRS and CDR2 as YFSETQ. The CDR3 is 14 residues long. For the CDR3, the DNA is TGCGCCAGCAGCTTTGGGACAGGCACAGATACGCAGTATTTT. It translates to CASSFGTGTDTQYF.

The chain is built from TRBV7-3 and TRBJ1-4; unclear D gene. Trimming took off 4 bases at V and 8 bases at J, with 11 bases between the two ends. The V gene's germline CDR1 is SGHTA and CDR2 FQGTGA. The CDR3 contains 13 residues. CDR3 DNA sequence: TGTGCCAGCAGCTCCGTCCCGGGGGAAAAACTGTTTTTT. This translates into CASSSVPGEKLFF.

This clonotype was counted many times. The V gene is TRBV20-1, the J gene TRBJ2-1, with 7 bases lining up with TRBD1. V shed 6 bases, J shed 6 bases, and the junction held 14 bases outside the gene matches. CDR3 length: 15 amino acids. Germline CDR1 is DFQATT and CDR2 is SNEGSKA (reference sequence). The CDR3 DNA is TGCAGTGCCACCCCTCCGACAGGGATTGGCAATGAGCAGTTCTTC. It is translated as CSATPPTGIGNEQFF.

This clonotype occurred many times. The V and J genes are TRBV29-1 and TRBJ1-1; 7 bases fit TRBD1. Per the germline V gene, CDR1 is SQVTM and CDR2 is ANQGSEA. With 6 bases clipped from V and 4 bases from J, the junction kept 5 bases outside the gene matches. CDR3 length: 12 residues. The CDR3: CSVQGGGTEAFF. The DNA of the CDR3 is TGCAGCGTCCAGGGGGGAGGCACTGAAGCTTTCTTT.

As to this clonotype: A much larger clone differs from this one at a single base, so this may be a read error. The chain employs TRBV10-2 and TRBJ1-1; D unclear. The germline V gene encodes CDR1 WSHSY and CDR2 SAAADI. The CDR3 contains 12 residues. V lost 8 bases to trimming and J lost 4 bases, with 11 bases between them. The CDR3 sequence: CASWEGSTEAFF. DNA of the CDR3: TGCGCCAGCTGGGAAGGGAGCACTGAAGCTTTCTTT.

The chain joins TRBV20-1 to TRBJ2-1; perhaps D is TRBD1 or TRBD2 (5 bases each). The germline gives CDR1 DFQATT, CDR2 SNEGSKA (reference sequence). V shed 3 bases and J shed 10 bases, with 19 bases lying between them. The CDR3 runs to 14 residues. CDR3 nucleotides: TGCAGTGCTAGTGAGCAGGGACGGGCTGAGGAGCAGTTCTTC. This codes for CSASEQGRAEEQFF.

In its sample, this clonotype was seen many times. The rearrangement links TRBV5-6 to TRBJ2-7; a possible D gene is TRBD1 (6 bases). Germline CDR1 is SGHDT and CDR2 is YYEEEE. The CDR3 is 12 residues long. V was clipped by 4 bases and J by 3 bases, with 8 bases between them. For the CDR3, the DNA is TGTGCCAGCAGCGGGGGCCACTACGAGCAGTACTTC. Its protein product is CASSGGHYEQYF. The full variable domain, its missing parts supplied by reference TRBV5-6 and TRBJ2-7, is DAGVTQSPTHLIKTRGQQVTLRCSPKSGHDTVSWYQQALGQGPQFIFQYYEEEERQRGNFPDRFSGHQFPNYSSELNVNALLLGDSALYLCASSGGHYEQYFGPGTRLTVT.

This chain joins TRBV6-1 and TRBJ2-3, with 13 bases fitting TRBD2. The CDR3 is 16 residues long. With 6 bases clipped from V and 2 bases from J, the junction kept 5 bases outside the gene matches. The germline CDR1 and CDR2 sequences are MNHNS and SASEGT. In DNA form, the CDR3 reads TGTGCCAGCAGCAGACTAGCGGGAGGAACCACAGATACGCAGTATTTT. The encoded protein is CASSRLAGGTTDTQYF.